Listed here is a single T cell receptor beta chain. What it binds is not known. The PCR employed 60 Vbeta primers together with 13 Jbeta primers. The data were produced by immunoSEQ multiplex PCR, yet TCRdb's version contains in-frame clones alone and is incomplete. The top ten hold 2% to 2.5% of the sample, which has 160,000 or so clones, around 79% seen once. The entry originates in a study of cytomegalovirus exposure and HLA in healthy donors. Study results and caveats: Accounts indicate the classifier identified cytomegalovirus status with strong specificity and sensitivity. In a later analysis, TCR beta V- and J-gene trimming showed a link to a missense DCLRE1C variant.

This CDR3 spans 16 amino acids. The V gene's germline CDR1 is LGHNA and CDR2 YNFKEQ. Trimming removed 1 base at V and 3 bases at J, with 12 bases between. The chain employs TRBV4-2 and TRBJ1-4; D is possibly TRBD1 (6 bases). The TCR was taken from a man aged 40-50 years in good health and CMV-seronegative. Sequences were obtained from PBMCs. CDR3 DNA: TGTGCCAGCAGCCAAGTGATAGGGGGTTCTAATGAAAAACTGTTTTTT. Translated, it gives CASSQVIGGSNEKLFF.